The TCR beta chain described here comes from a study of control samples from healthy donors and cancer patients. V was shortened by 3 bases and J by 4 bases, with 7 bases between the two germline ends. The CDR3 has 13 amino acids. Germline values: CDR1 SNHLY, CDR2 FYNNEI. This table comes from immunoSEQ multiplex PCR, and its TCRdb copy is limited to in-frame clones, with some not included. The sample yields about 160,000 clones, about 87% seen once. The source is a man between 25 and 39 years old in good health. J is TRBJ1-5 and V is TRBV2; D may be TRBD1 (5 bases). Sequencing used blood. The DNA for the CDR3 is TGTGCCAGCAGTGAGGGGGTTAATCAGCCCCAGCATTTT. Translation: CASSEGVNQPQHF.